This T cell receptor (beta chain) was sequenced during a study of T cell clonotyping in hematopoietic cell transplantation. Study observations and caveats: No sorting was done, leaving CD4 and CD8 contributions mixed. At the given depth, recipient repertoires were over 97% de novo clonotypes.

A note on this clone: What it recognizes is unknown.

The CDR3 is made up of 15 amino acids. V lost 4 bases to trimming and J lost 4 bases; unmatched junction nucleotides: 9. CDR1 is GTSNPN, CDR2 SVGIG, per germline (reference sequence). Produced via immunoSEQ multiplex PCR; TCRdb's table is partial and in-frame only. The sample records about 5,900 clones, about 89% being singletons. The chain uses TRBV30 and TRBJ2-3; 9 positions agree with TRBD1. The receptor's source is a male patient in his thirties or forties who had an allogeneic stem cell transplant from an unrelated donor, so the T cells may come from the graft donor. Some clones in this sample may be carry-over from other donors' samples. Sample: peripheral blood mononuclear cells, taken 100 days after allogeneic stem cell transplant. The CDR3 region is CAWTPRGTGSDTQYF. The CDR3 region has the DNA TGTGCCTGGACCCCTCGGGGGACAGGGTCAGATACGCAGTATTTT.